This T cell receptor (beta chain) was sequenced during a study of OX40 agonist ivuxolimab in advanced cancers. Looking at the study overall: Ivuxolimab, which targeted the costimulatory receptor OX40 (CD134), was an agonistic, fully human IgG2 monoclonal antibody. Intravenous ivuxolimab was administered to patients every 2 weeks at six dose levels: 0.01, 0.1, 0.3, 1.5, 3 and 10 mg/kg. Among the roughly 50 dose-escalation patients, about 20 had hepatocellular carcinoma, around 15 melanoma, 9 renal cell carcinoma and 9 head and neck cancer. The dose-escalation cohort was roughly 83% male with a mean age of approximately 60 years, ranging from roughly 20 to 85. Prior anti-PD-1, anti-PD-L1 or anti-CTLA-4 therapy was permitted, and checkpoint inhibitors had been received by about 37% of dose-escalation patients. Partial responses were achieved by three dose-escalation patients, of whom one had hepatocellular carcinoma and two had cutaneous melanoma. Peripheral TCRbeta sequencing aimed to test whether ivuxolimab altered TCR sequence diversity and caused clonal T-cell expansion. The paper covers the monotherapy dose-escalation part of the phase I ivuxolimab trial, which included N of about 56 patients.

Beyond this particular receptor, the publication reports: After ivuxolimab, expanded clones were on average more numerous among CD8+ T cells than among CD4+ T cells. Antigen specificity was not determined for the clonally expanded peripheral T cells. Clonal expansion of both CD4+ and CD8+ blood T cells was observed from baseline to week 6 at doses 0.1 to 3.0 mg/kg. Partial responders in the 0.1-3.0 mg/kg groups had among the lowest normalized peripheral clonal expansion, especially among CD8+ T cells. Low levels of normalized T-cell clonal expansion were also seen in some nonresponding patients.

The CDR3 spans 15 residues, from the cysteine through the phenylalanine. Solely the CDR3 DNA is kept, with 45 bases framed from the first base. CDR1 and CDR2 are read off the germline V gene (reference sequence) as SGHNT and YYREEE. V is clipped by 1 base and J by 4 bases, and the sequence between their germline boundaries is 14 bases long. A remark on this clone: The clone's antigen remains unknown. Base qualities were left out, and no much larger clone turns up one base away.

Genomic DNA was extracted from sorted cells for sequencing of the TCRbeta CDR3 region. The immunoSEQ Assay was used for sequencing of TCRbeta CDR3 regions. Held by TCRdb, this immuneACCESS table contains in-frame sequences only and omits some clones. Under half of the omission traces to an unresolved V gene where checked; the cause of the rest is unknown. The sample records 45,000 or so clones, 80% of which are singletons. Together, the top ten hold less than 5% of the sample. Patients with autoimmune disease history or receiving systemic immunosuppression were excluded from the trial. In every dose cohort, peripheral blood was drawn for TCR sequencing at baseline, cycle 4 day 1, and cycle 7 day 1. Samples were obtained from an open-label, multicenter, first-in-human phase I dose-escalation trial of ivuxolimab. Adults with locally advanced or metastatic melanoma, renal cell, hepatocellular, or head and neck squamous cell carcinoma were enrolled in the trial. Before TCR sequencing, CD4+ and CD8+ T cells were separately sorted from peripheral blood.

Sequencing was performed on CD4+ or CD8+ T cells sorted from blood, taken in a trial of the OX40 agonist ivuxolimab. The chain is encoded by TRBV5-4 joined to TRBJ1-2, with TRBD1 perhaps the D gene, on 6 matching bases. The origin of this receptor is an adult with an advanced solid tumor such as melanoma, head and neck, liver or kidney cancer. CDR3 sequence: CASSLSGGAGYGYTF. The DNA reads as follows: TGTGCCAGCAGCTTGAGTGGGGGCGCTGGCTATGGCTACACCTTC.